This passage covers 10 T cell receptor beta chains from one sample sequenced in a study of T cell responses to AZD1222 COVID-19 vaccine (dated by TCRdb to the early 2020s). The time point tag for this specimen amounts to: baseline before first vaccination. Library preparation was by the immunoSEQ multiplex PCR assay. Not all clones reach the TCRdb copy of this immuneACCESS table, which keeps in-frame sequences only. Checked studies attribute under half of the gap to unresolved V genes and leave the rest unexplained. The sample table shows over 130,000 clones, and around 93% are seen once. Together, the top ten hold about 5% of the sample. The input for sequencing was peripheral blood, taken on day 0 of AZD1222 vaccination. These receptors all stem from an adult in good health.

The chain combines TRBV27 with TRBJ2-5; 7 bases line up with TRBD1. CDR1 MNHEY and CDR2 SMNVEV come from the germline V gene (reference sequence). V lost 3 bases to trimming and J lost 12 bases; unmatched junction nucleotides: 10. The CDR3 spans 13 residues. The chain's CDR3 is CASSFVKGAQEYF. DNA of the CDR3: TGTGCCAGCAGTTTCGTAAAGGGGGCTCAAGAGTACTTC.

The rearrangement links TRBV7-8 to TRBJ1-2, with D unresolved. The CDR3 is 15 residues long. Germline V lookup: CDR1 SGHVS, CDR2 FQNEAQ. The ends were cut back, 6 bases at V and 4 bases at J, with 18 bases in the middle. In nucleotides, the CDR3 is TGTGCCAGCAGACCTACCGACATGTATGGCTATGGCTACACCTTC. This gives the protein CASRPTDMYGYGYTF.

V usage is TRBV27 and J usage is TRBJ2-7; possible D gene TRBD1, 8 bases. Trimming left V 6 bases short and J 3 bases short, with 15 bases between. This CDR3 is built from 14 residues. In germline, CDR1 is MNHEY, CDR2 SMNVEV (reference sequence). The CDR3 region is CASSPDREGYEQYF. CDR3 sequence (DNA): TGTGCCAGCAGCCCGGACAGGGAGGGCTACGAGCAGTACTTC.

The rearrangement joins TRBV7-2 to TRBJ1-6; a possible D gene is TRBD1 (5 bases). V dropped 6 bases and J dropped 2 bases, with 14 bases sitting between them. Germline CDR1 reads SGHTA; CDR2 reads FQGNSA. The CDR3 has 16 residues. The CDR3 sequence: CASSKQTGAYNSPLHF. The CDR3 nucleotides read TGTGCCAGCAGTAAACAAACGGGGGCCTATAATTCACCCCTCCACTTT.

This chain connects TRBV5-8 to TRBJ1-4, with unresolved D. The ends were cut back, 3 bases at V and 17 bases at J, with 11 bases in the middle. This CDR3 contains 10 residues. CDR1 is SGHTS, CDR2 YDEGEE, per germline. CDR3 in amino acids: CASSSRPGFF. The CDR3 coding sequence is TGTGCCAGCAGCTCGAGGCCGGGTTTTTTT.

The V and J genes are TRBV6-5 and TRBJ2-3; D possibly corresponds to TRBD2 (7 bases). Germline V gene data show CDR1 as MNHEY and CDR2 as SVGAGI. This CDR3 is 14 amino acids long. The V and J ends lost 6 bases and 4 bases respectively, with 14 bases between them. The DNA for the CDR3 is TGTGCCAGCAGCTACAGGGAGGGGTCAGATACGCAGTATTTT. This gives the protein CASSYREGSDTQYF.

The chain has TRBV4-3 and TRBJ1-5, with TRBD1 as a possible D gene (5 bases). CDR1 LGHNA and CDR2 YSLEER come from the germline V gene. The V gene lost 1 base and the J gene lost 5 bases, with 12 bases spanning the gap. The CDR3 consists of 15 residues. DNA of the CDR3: TGCGCCAGCAGCCAAGTTTTTGGGGGGGATCAGCCCCAGCATTTT. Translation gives CASSQVFGGDQPQHF.

The DNA for the CDR3 is TGCAGCGTTTCCTTTTTGAACACTGAAGCTTTCTTT. Translating gives CSVSFLNTEAFF. The chain combines TRBV29-1 with TRBJ1-1; D unresolved. Trimming removed 5 bases from V and 0 bases from J, with 7 bases in between. The CDR3 runs 12 residues. Germline loops: CDR1 SQVTM, CDR2 ANQGSEA.

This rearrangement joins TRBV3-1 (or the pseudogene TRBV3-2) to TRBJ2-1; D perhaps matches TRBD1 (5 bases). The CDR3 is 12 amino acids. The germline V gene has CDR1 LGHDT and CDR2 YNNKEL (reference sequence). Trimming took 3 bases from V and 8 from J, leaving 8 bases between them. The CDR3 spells CASSHLGDEQFF. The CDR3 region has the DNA TGTGCCAGCAGCCATCTAGGGGATGAGCAGTTCTTC.

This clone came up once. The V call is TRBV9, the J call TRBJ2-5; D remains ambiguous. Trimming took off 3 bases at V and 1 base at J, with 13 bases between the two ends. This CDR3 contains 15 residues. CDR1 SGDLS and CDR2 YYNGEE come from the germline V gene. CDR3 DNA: TGTGCCAGCAGCGAAGCCCCGTGGAGCCAAGAGACCCAGTACTTC. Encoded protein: CASSEAPWSQETQYF.